A single T cell receptor (beta chain) is shown here with its context. The CDR3 extends over 13 amino acids. The V gene lost 2 bases and the J gene lost 7 bases, with 11 bases spanning the gap. The V gene's germline CDR1 is MNHEY and CDR2 SVGEGT. The sample originates from a study of blood T cell repertoires in COVID-19. Study overall: Acute and convalescent COVID-19 specimens originated in the United States, Italy and Spain. The analysed material was cDNA or gDNA that came from T cells, B-cell-depleted T cells, or PBMCs.

Original methodology: Amplifying reference gene primers gave estimates of nucleated cell counts. TCRdb keeps only in-frame clones here, not all; method: immunoSEQ multiplex PCR. The V and J calls and the clone size are those of that table, but D and trimming were determined from the DNA. The sample consists of roughly 150,000 clones, 85% to 90% of them appearing once. This TCR came from a woman in her seventies with acute or convalescent COVID-19. Sequenced sample: peripheral blood. The rearrangement links TRBV6-2 or TRBV6-3 to TRBJ1-2; a possible D gene is TRBD1 (5 bases). The CDR3 protein is CASSYQGGGGYTF. CDR3 bases: TGTGCCAGCAGTTACCAGGGAGGAGGTGGCTACACCTTC.